A selection of T cell receptor beta chains follows, all from one sample in a study of blood T cell repertoires in COVID-19. Only in-frame clones appear in the TCRdb table, and some are missing; sequencing was by immunoSEQ multiplex PCR. Here the sample spans around 130,000 clones, over 70% being singletons. The sequencing sample was made of peripheral blood. These receptors all come from a man at least 80 years old with acute or convalescent COVID-19. CDR3s include the opening cysteine and the closing phenylalanine or tryptophan. Clone size, where shown, is once, few, many, or a class for clones that have expanded.

TRBV5-4 - CASSSYRGSPYEQYF
TRBV4-1 - CASSEDRDRGNQPQHF
TRBV27 - CASTRQGEQFF
TRBV2 - CASSTGRGYEKLFF
TRBV13 once CASRLGQGRNTIYF
TRBV6-5 few CASIGTEYTYEQYF
TRBV4-2 - CASSQVRGNEKLFF
TRBV6-1 - CASSLGGEHEKLFF
TRBV30 - CAWGNGQVLHSGANVLTF
TRBV11-2 - CASSLGGGLQETQYF
TRBV15 - CATSRGGQGSYEQYF
TRBV11-2 few CASTLGLPLNTIYF
TRBV5-1 - CASSFLDRPPYEQYF
TRBV2 - CASSGRLAGNTGELFF
TRBV7-2 - CASSLEVAGAGEQYF
TRBV18 - CASSPAATGRSPLHF
TRBV30 few CAWSRGGLDQPQHF
TRBV6-6 - CASSYYRTGGGNTIYF
TRBV5-1 - CASSLAGALNTGELFF
TRBV18 - CASSPRAGVGIEQFF
TRBV5-1 - CASSSEPGLAGGLKFF
TRBV24-1 - CATSDSGIPHNEQFF
TRBV18 - CASSPGQSEAFF
TRBV27 - CASSPGDRPNWTQYF
TRBV2 - CASSFAGLAGGTQYF
TRBV11-2 - CASSLGPLDRYEQYF
TRBV4-1 - CASSPLAGARTDTQYF
TRBV9 once CASSVAVQETQYF
TRBV4-1 once CASSSSPHDYTDTQYF
TRBV19 - CASSTTHRPDRGYGYTF
TRBV10-3 - CAIRKGLAGTSGAYF
TRBV11-2 - CASSHWGQANTEAFF
TRBV4-2 - CASSQDEFRGGRETQYF
TRBV28 - CASTEWGQGDQPQHF
TRBV6-1 - CASSENRALRETQYF
TRBV28 - CASSHKTRVNTGELFF
TRBV6-5 few CASRGPGHYSPLHF
TRBV13 - CASSPRGRDTRTYEQYF
TRBV5-4 - CASSLRTYNTGELFF
TRBV29-1 - CSVRQGSINEQYF
TRBV2 - CASKQGADQPQHF
TRBV5-1 few CASSWPGLAGVETQYF
TRBV7-3 - CASSLGGTNYNEQFF
TRBV6-5 - CASSYSSLDRGTEAFF
TRBV4-3 - CASSQEVTQRGADTQYF
TRBV6-5 - CASNLNRELNSPLHF
TRBV6-5 - CASSYGEGSGANVLTF